One and the same sample provided the 28 T cell receptor beta chains below, sequenced in a study of blood T cell repertoires in COVID-19. Some clones are missing from TCRdb's copy, which holds only in-frame ones; the method was immunoSEQ multiplex PCR. The data show 48,000 or so clones, with over 75% seen just once and 5% to 7% held by the top ten. Material: peripheral blood. These receptors were obtained from a woman aged 60-70 years with acute or convalescent COVID-19.

A single count supports this clone. V usage is TRBV7-3 and J usage is TRBJ2-1; maybe TRBD1 (6 bases). Trimming took 3 bases from V and 6 from J, leaving 15 bases between them. CDR3 size: 15 residues. Germline loops: CDR1 SGHTA, CDR2 FQGTGA. The DNA of the CDR3 is TGTGCCAGCAGCTTTACCGGGACATACCGCAATGAGCAGTTCTTC. As protein: CASSFTGTYRNEQFF.

The chain employs TRBV3-1 (or the pseudogene TRBV3-2) and TRBJ1-2; TRBD1 is a possible D gene (6 bases). The CDR3 is made up of 19 amino acids. V lost 2 bases to trimming and J lost 0 bases, with 22 bases between them. Germline CDR1 and CDR2: LGHDT and YNNKEL (reference sequence). The chain's CDR3 is CASSQLVRRGESPNYGYTF. In nucleotides, the CDR3 is TGTGCCAGCAGCCAATTAGTGCGCAGGGGCGAAAGCCCTAACTATGGCTACACCTTC.

This clone was seen only a few times. The chain links TRBV6-5 to TRBJ1-2, with TRBD1 identical over 7 bases. Per the germline V gene, CDR1 is MNHEY and CDR2 is SVGAGI. Losses at the gene ends were 5 bases for V and 3 bases for J; bases not matched to a gene: 3. CDR3 length equals 13 residues. This CDR3 is CASSLTGDYGYTF. The CDR3 DNA reads as TGTGCCAGCAGTCTAACAGGGGACTATGGCTACACCTTC.

The chain is built from TRBV29-1 and TRBJ2-2, with D perhaps TRBD2 (6 bases). Trimming stripped 4 bases from V and 5 bases from J, with 23 bases between. Germline CDR1 SQVTM, CDR2 ANQGSEA. This CDR3 has 17 residues. The CDR3 DNA sequence: TGCAGCGTTGGTCCAGTAGCGGATGGAGCTAGGACCGGGGAGCTGTTTTTT. Protein sequence: CSVGPVADGARTGELFF.

The CDR3 nucleotides are TGTGCCAGCAGCTTAGATAAGGCGGGAGGGCCCGACGAGCAGTACTTC. It translates to CASSLDKAGGPDEQYF. The rearrangement links TRBV7-9 to TRBJ2-7, with 9 bases identical to TRBD2. V dropped 1 base and J dropped 5; count of bases not matched to a gene: 9. Germline V gene lookup returns CDR1 SEHNR and CDR2 FQNEAQ (reference sequence). This CDR3 has 16 amino acids.

V gene TRBV7-9 combines with J gene TRBJ2-7; tentative D call: TRBD1 (5 bases). CDR1 is SEHNR and CDR2 is FQNEAQ in the germline V gene (reference sequence). The CDR3 has 14 residues. Trimming took off 0 bases at V and 6 bases at J, with 12 bases between the two ends. CDR3 nucleotide sequence: TGTGCCAGCAGCTTAGCCTCGGACATAAGCGAGCAGTACTTC. Protein product: CASSLASDISEQYF.

This sequence joins TRBV2 and TRBJ2-1; 7 bases agree with TRBD2. The germline V gene encodes CDR1 SNHLY and CDR2 FYNNEI. J was trimmed by 7 bases and V by 5 bases; bases with no gene match: 8. The CDR3 spans 14 residues. CDR3 amino acids: CASSREAGWNEQFF. The CDR3 DNA is TGTGCCAGCAGTCGGGAGGCAGGGTGGAATGAGCAGTTCTTC.

J is TRBJ2-2 and V is TRBV27; D possibly corresponds to TRBD2 (5 bases). The CDR3 extends over 13 amino acids. Trimming stripped 5 bases from V and 5 bases from J, with 9 bases between. Germline CDR1 is MNHEY and CDR2 is SMNVEV (reference sequence). The CDR3 region has the DNA TGTGCCAGCAGTCCACTAGAGACCGGGGAGCTGTTTTTT. Translating it yields CASSPLETGELFF.

For this clone: A read error may produce the germline difference seen at one junction end. This chain links TRBV7-7 with TRBJ2-2; 8 bases match TRBD1. Germline assignment: CDR1 SSHAT and CDR2 FNYEAQ (reference sequence). The CDR3 has 16 residues. The CDR3 is CASSLTGGSSTGELFF. CDR3 sequence (DNA): TGTGCTAGCAGCTTAACAGGGGGTAGTAGCACCGGGGAGCTGTTTTTT.

V is TRBV2 and J is TRBJ2-7, with TRBD1 identical over 7 bases. Unmatched junction bases numbered 16, after V lost 5 bases and J lost 6 bases. The CDR3 consists of 16 residues. CDR1 and CDR2 from the germline V gene are SNHLY and FYNNEI. CDR3 in amino acids: CASSLLTGSVSIEQYF. In nucleotides, the CDR3 is TGTGCCAGCAGTCTCCTGACAGGGTCCGTATCCATCGAGCAGTACTTC.

The CDR3 loop is CAWKLWEPGIGYNEQFF. CDR3 coding DNA: TGTGCCTGGAAACTCTGGGAGCCCGGGATTGGGTACAATGAGCAGTTCTTC. The chain has TRBV30 and TRBJ2-1; the D gene is possibly TRBD2 (5 bases). Looked up from germline, CDR1 is GTSNPN and CDR2 is SVGIG (reference sequence). This CDR3 contains 17 residues. V lost 4 bases to trimming and J lost 4 bases, with 23 bases between them.

V usage is TRBV6-5 and J usage is TRBJ2-1, with 9 bases that match TRBD2. CDR1 is MNHEY, CDR2 SVGAGI, per germline. The V and J ends lost 2 bases and 7 bases, in that order; junction bases with no gene match: 6. CDR3 length: 15 residues. DNA for the CDR3: TGTGCCAGCAGTTACGGCGGGAGGGCCGGGAATGAGCAGTTCTTC. Translated: CASSYGGRAGNEQFF.

As concerns this clone: One junction end disagrees with the germline gene, perhaps due to a read error. The chain employs TRBV5-1 and TRBJ2-5, with 9 positions matching TRBD2. There are 15 residues in the CDR3. In germline, CDR1 is SGHRS, CDR2 YFSETQ. This chain's CDR3 is CATSTLAGPTGTQYF. CDR3 nucleotide sequence: TGCGCCACCAGCACCCTAGCGGGGCCAACAGGAACCCAGTACTTC.

The gene calls are TRBV7-9 and TRBJ1-2; D not resolved. Trimming stripped 2 bases from V and 3 bases from J, with 19 bases between. The length of the CDR3 is 17 residues. Germline values: CDR1 SEHNR, CDR2 FQNEAQ (reference sequence). CDR3 DNA: TGTGCCAGCAGCTTAATTCCTGGAGAGACTTTTTACTATGGCTACACCTTC. It yields the protein CASSLIPGETFYYGYTF.

The chain couples TRBV9 to TRBJ2-3, with 7 positions matching TRBD1. Trimming at V came to 4 bases and at J to 2 bases, leaving 7 bases not matched to a gene. This CDR3 comprises 15 residues. Germline V lookup: CDR1 SGDLS, CDR2 YYNGEE. The CDR3 nucleotides are TGTGCCAGCAGCATCATAGGGGGCTCCACAGATACGCAGTATTTT. Protein: CASSIIGGSTDTQYF.

This chain links TRBV6-2 or TRBV6-3 with TRBJ2-1; 7 nucleotides line up with TRBD1. The CDR3 length is 15 residues. CDR1 and CDR2 from the germline V gene are MNHEY and SVGEGT. The ends lost 7 bases at V and 0 bases at J; junction bases unmatched: 6. Here the CDR3 reads CASTPTGSSYNEQFF. DNA for the CDR3: TGTGCCAGCACCCCGACAGGGAGCTCCTACAATGAGCAGTTCTTC.

This rearrangement joins TRBV27 to TRBJ1-1; no clear D gene. CDR1 MNHEY and CDR2 SMNVEV come from the germline V gene (reference sequence). CDR3 size: 13 residues. V was shortened by 0 bases and J by 3 bases, with 5 bases between the two germline ends. CDR3 residues: CASSLSEDTEAFF. The CDR3 DNA is TGTGCCAGCAGTTTATCAGAGGACACTGAAGCTTTCTTT.

J is TRBJ2-7 and V is TRBV6-2 or TRBV6-3; 10 nucleotides line up with TRBD1. The CDR3 is made up of 14 amino acids. Germline CDR1 reads MNHEY; CDR2 reads SVGEGT. The junction had 4 bases not matched to a gene; V was cut back by 5 bases and J by 3 bases. CDR3 region: CASSRTGGVYEQYF. CDR3 sequence (DNA): TGTGCCAGCAGTAGGACAGGGGGGGTCTACGAGCAGTACTTC.

CDR3 residues: CATSEVGGTNEKLFF. CDR3 DNA sequence: TGTGCCACCAGTGAGGTCGGGGGTACTAATGAAAAACTGTTTTTT. The genes are TRBV24-1 and TRBJ1-4; D is possibly TRBD1 (5 bases). The CDR3 extends over 15 amino acids. V was shortened by 4 bases and J by 2 bases, with 10 bases between the two germline ends. CDR1 is KGHDR, CDR2 SFDVKD, per germline.

This clone was counted only a few times. The CDR3: CASSSPSGRSYEQYF. CDR3 nucleotides: TGTGCCAGCAGCTCCCCAAGCGGGAGGAGCTACGAGCAGTACTTC. The chain is built from TRBV11-2 and TRBJ2-7, with 9 bases aligning to TRBD2. J lost 3 bases, V lost 4 bases, and 7 bases had no gene match. The CDR3 is made up of 15 amino acids. The germline V gene encodes CDR1 SGHAT and CDR2 FQNNGV.

V is TRBV27 and J is TRBJ1-6, with unresolved D. CDR3 length: 17 amino acids. The germline V and J ends were trimmed by 3 bases and 7 bases, with 19 bases remaining between them. CDR1 is MNHEY and CDR2 is SMNVEV in the germline V gene (reference sequence). CDR3 amino acids: CASSFRVLTGTNSPLHF. CDR3 DNA sequence: TGTGCCAGCAGTTTCCGTGTTCTAACGGGAACGAATTCACCCCTCCACTTT.

The chain links TRBV6-6 to TRBJ2-1, with a tentative D call TRBD2 (6 bases). Germline-derived CDR1 and CDR2 are MNHNY and SVGAGI (reference sequence). This CDR3 has 12 residues. V lost 7 bases and J lost 4, with 8 bases in between. CDR3 residues: CASKEGYNEQFF. The CDR3 DNA sequence: TGTGCCAGCAAGGAGGGATACAATGAGCAGTTCTTC.

V gene TRBV6-5 combines with J gene TRBJ1-1; a weak D match, TRBD1 (6 bases). Trimming removed 4 bases from V and 7 bases from J, with 10 bases in between. This CDR3 has 12 amino acids. Germline V CDR1 and CDR2: MNHEY, SVGAGI. This CDR3 reads CASSSDRNEAFF. CDR3 nucleotides: TGTGCCAGCAGTTCGGACAGAAATGAAGCTTTCTTT.

The rearrangement links TRBV9 to TRBJ1-2; 9 bases agree with TRBD1. V gave up 0 bases and J gave up 4 bases; unmatched junction bases: 1. Germline CDR1 SGDLS, CDR2 YYNGEE. This CDR3 has 14 amino acids. Written as DNA, the CDR3 is TGTGCCAGCAGCGTAGGGGACAGGGCCTATGGCTACACCTTC. Translating gives CASSVGDRAYGYTF.

V gene TRBV5-4 combines with J gene TRBJ2-5, with 7 bases that match TRBD1. The CDR3 runs 12 residues. Trimming took 4 bases from V and 4 from J; bases not matched to a gene: 1. The germline V gene has CDR1 SGHNT and CDR2 YYREEE (reference sequence). The CDR3 reads CASSPGGETQYF. The CDR3 region has the DNA TGTGCCAGCAGCCCAGGGGGAGAGACCCAGTACTTC. Supplemented by reference TRBV5-4 and TRBJ2-5, the full variable domain reads ETGVTQSPTHLIKTRGQQVTLRCSSQSGHNTVSWYQQALGQGPQFIFQYYREEENGRGNFPPRFSGLQFPNYSSELNVNALELDDSALYLCASSPGGETQYFGPGTRLLVL.

V gene TRBV2 combines with J gene TRBJ1-5; 7 bases align to TRBD1. Trimming removed 6 bases from V and 0 bases from J; junction bases left unmatched: 8. The CDR3 sequence is 16 residues long. CDR1 and CDR2 from the germline V gene are SNHLY and FYNNEI. DNA for the CDR3: TGTGCCAGCAGGGAGGACAGGTCTGGTAGCAATCAGCCCCAGCATTTT. This codes for CASREDRSGSNQPQHF. The full variable domain, with the rest looked up from reference TRBV2 and TRBJ1-5, is EPEVTQTPSHQVTQMGQEVILRCVPISNHLYFYWYRQILGQKVEFLVSFYNNEISEKSEIFDDQFSVERPDGSNFTLKIRSTKLEDSAMYFCASREDRSGSNQPQHFGDGTRLSIL.

The rearrangement links TRBV29-1 to TRBJ1-2; no reliable D call. The CDR3 consists of 11 residues. Germline CDR1 reads SQVTM; CDR2 reads ANQGSEA. V lost 3 bases and J 9 bases, leaving 11 bases between the germline ends. The CDR3 here is CSVDEARRYTF. The CDR3 region has the DNA TGCAGCGTTGATGAGGCCCGCCGCTACACCTTC.

This clone was found a few times. This chain connects TRBV19 to TRBJ1-6; maybe TRBD1 (6 bases). The V end lost 5 bases, the J end lost 10 bases, and 15 bases lay between the germline ends. This CDR3 region has 14 residues. Germline V CDR1 and CDR2: LNHDA, SQIVND (reference sequence). CDR3 amino acids: CASSLRGQRSPLHF. CDR3 DNA sequence: TGTGCCAGTAGTTTGCGGGGGCAGAGGTCACCCCTCCACTTT.